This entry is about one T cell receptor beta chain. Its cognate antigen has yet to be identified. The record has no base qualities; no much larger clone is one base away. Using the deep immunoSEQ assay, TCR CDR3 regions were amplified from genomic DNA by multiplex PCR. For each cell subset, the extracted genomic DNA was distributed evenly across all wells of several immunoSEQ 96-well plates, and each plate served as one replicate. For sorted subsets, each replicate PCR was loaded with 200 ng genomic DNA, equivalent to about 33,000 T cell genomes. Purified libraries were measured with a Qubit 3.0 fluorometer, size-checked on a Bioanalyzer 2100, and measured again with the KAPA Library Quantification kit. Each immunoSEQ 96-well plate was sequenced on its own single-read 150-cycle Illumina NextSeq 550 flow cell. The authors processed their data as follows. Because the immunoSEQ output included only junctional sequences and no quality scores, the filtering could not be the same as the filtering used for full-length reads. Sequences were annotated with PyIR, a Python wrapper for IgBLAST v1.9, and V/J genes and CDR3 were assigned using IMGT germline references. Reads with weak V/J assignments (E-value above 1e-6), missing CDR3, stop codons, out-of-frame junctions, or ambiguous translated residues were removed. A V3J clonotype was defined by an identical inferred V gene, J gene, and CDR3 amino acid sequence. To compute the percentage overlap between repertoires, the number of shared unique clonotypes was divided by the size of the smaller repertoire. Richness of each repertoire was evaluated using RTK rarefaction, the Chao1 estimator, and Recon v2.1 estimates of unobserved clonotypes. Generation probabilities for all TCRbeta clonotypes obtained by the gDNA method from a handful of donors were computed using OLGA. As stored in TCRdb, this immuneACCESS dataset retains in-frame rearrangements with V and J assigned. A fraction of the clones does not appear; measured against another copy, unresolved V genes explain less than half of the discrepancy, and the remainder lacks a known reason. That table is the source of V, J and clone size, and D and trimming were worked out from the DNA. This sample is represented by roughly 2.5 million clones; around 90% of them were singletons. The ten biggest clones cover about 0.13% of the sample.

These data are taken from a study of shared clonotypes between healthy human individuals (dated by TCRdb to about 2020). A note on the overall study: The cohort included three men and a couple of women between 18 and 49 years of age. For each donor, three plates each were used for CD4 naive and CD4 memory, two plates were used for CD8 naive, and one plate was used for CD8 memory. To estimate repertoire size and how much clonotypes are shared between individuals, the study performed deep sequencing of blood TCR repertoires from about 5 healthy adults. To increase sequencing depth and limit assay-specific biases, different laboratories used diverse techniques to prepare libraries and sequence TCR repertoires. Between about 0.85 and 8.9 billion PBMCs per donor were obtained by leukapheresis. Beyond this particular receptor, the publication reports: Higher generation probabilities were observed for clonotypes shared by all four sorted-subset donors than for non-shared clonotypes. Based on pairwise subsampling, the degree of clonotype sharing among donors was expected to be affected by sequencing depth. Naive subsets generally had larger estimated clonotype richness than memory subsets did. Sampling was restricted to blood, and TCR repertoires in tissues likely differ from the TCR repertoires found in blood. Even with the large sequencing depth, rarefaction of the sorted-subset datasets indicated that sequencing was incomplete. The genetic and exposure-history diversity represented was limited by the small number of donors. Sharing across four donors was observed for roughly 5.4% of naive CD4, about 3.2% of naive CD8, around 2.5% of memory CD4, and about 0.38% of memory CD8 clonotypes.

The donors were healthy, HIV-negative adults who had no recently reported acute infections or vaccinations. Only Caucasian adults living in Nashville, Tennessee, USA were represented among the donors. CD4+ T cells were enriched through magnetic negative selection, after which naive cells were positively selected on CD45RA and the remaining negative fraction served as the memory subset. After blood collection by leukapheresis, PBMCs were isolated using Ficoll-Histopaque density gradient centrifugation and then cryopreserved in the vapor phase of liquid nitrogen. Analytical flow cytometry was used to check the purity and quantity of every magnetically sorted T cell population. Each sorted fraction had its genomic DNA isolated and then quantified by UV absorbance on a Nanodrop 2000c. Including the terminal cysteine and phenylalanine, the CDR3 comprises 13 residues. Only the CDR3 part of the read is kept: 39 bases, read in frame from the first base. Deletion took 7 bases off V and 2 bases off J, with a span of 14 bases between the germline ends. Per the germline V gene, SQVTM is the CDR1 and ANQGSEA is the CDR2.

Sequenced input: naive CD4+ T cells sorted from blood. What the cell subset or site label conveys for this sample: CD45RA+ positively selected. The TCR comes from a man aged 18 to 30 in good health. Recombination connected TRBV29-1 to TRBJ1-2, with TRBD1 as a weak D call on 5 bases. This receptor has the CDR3 CSATRDLNYGYTF. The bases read TGCAGCGCTACCCGGGACTTAAACTATGGCTACACCTTC.